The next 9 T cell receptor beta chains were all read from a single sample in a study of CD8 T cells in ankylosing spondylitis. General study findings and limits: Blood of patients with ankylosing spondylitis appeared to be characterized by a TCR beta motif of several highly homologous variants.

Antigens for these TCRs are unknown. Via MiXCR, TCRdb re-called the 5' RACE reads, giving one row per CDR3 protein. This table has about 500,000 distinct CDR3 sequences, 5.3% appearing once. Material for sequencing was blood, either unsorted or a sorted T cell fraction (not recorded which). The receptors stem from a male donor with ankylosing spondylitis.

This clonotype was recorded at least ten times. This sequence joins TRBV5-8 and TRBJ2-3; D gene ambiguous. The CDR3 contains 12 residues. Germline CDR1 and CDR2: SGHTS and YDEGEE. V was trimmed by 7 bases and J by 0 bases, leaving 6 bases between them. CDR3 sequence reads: CASAASTDTQYF. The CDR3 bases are TGTGCCAGCGCCGCTAGCACAGATACGCAGTATTTT. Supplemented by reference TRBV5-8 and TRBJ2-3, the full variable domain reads EAGVTQSPTHLIKTRGQQATLRCSPISGHTSVYWYQQALGLGLQFLLWYDEGEERNRGNFPPRFSGRQFPNYSSELNVNALELEDSALYLCASAASTDTQYFGPGTRLTVL.

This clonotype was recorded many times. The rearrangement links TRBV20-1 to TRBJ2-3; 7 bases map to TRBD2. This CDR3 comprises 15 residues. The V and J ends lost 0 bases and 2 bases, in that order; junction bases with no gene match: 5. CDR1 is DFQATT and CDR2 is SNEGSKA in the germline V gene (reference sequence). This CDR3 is CSARDPAGFTDTQYF. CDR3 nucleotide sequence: TGCAGTGCTAGAGACCCAGCGGGATTCACAGATACGCAGTATTTT.

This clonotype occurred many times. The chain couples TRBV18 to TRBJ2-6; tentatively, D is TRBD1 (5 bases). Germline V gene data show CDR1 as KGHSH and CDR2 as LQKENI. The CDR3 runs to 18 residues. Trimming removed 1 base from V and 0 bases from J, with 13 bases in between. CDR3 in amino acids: CASSPRGRPSSGANVLTF. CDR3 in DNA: TGTGCCAGCTCACCACGGGGCAGACCCTCCTCTGGGGCCAACGTCCTGACTTTC. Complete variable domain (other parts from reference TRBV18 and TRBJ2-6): NAGVMQNPRHLVRRRGQEARLRCSPMKGHSHVYWYRQLPEEGLKFMVYLQKENIIDESGMPKERFSAEFPKEGPSILRIQQVVRGDSAAYFCASSPRGRPSSGANVLTFGAGSRLTVL.

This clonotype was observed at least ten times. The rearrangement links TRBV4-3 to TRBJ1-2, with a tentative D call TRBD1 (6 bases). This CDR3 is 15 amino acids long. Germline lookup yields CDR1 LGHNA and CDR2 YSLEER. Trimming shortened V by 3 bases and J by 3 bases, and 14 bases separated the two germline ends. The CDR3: CASSQGPGGYYGYTF. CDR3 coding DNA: TGCGCCAGCAGCCAGGGGCCTGGGGGCTACTATGGCTACACCTTC.

CDR3 region: CASSYPRGPVLGKLFF. CDR3 nucleotides: TGTGCCAGCAGTTACCCCAGGGGACCTGTGCTGGGAAAACTGTTTTTT. This sequence joins TRBV6-2 or TRBV6-3 and TRBJ1-4; TRBD1 might be the D (6 bases). Germline V lookup: CDR1 MNHEY, CDR2 SVGEGT. CDR3 length: 16 residues. V gave up 2 bases and J gave up 10 bases, with 20 bases separating them.

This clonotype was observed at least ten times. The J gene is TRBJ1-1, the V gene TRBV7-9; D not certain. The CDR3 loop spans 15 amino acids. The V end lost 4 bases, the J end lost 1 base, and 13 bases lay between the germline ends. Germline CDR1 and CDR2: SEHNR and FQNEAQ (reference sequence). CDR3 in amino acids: CASSSIYSGNTEAFF. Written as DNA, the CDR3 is TGTGCCAGCAGCTCCATTTATTCGGGGAACACTGAAGCTTTCTTT. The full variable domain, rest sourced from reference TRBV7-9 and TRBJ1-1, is DTGVSQNPRHKITKRGQNVTFRCDPISEHNRLYWYRQTLGQGPEFLTYFQNEAQLEKSRLLSDRFSAERPKGSFSTLEIQRTEQGDSAMYLCASSSIYSGNTEAFFGQGTRLTVV.

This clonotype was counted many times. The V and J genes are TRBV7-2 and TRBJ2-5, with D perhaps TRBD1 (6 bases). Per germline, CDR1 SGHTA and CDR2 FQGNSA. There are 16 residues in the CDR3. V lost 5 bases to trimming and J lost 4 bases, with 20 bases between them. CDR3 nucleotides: TGTGCCAGCAGCCCAGGGGTGGACCACAGAGGAGAGACCCAGTACTTC. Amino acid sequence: CASSPGVDHRGETQYF.

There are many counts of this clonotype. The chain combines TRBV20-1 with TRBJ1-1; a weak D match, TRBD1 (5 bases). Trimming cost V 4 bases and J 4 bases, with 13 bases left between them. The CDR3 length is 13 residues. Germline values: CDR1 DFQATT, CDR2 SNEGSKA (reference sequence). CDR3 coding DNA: TGCAGTGCTATACCGACAGTTACCACTGAAGCTTTCTTT. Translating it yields CSAIPTVTTEAFF.

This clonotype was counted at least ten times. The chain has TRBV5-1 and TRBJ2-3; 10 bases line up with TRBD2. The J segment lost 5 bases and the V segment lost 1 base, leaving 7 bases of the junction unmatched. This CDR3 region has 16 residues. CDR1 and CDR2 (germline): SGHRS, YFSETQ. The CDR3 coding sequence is TGCGCCAGCAGCTTGCCCAGCGGGGGGGCCTTAGATACGCAGTATTTT. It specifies CASSLPSGGALDTQYF. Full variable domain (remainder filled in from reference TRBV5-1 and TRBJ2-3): KAGVTQTPRYLIKTRGQQVTLSCSPISGHRSVSWYQQTPGQGLQFLFEYFSETQRNKGNFPGRFSGRQFSNSRSEMNVSTLELGDSALYLCASSLPSGGALDTQYFGPGTRLTVL.